This T cell receptor beta chain emerged from a study of OX40 agonist ivuxolimab in advanced cancers. Germline CDR1 is MNHNY and CDR2 is SVGAGI (reference sequence). The CDR3 has 14 amino acids. The trim removed 6 bases at V and 4 bases at J, leaving 4 bases unmatched. Profiled with immunoSEQ multiplex PCR; TCRdb holds only in-frame clones, not every one. The sample consists of more than 80,000 clones, about 90% of them appearing once. This clonotype originated in an adult with an advanced solid tumor such as melanoma, head and neck, liver or kidney cancer. This chain links TRBV6-6 with TRBJ1-2, with 11 nucleotides matching TRBD1. Sample: CD4+ or CD8+ T cells sorted from blood, taken in a trial of the OX40 agonist ivuxolimab. CDR3 sequence (DNA): TGTGCCAGCAGGGACAGGGGGCGAGGCTATGGCTACACCTTC. Encoded protein: CASRDRGRGYGYTF.